This T cell receptor beta chain came from a study of T cells in Graves' hyperthyroidism and ophthalmopathy. General study findings and limits: The model forecast ophthalmopathy, anticipating it by a median roughly 6 months before onset.

TCR beta CDR3 regions were amplified from RNA transcripts. Researchers ran a first-round RT-PCR on the TCR CDR3 using the HTBI primer set. TCRdb redid the calling of the multiplex PCR reads with MiXCR, one entry per CDR3 protein. Counted here are hundreds of thousands of distinct CDR3 sequences, 38% occurring once; the ten biggest clones make up 7% to 10%. Trimming cost V 7 bases and J 1 base, with 22 bases left between them. The CDR3 has 17 amino acids. Germline assignment: CDR1 MNHEY and CDR2 SVGAGI. Regarding this clonotype: Its antigen is currently unknown.

Sequencing was performed on blood. This TCR came from a man younger than 30 with Graves' hyperthyroidism. The V call is TRBV6-5, the J call TRBJ1-2; D unresolved. The CDR3 bases are TGTGCCAGCATATCCGGGCCCAACCTTTACGATAACTATGGCTACACCTTC. Its protein is CASISGPNLYDNYGYTF.